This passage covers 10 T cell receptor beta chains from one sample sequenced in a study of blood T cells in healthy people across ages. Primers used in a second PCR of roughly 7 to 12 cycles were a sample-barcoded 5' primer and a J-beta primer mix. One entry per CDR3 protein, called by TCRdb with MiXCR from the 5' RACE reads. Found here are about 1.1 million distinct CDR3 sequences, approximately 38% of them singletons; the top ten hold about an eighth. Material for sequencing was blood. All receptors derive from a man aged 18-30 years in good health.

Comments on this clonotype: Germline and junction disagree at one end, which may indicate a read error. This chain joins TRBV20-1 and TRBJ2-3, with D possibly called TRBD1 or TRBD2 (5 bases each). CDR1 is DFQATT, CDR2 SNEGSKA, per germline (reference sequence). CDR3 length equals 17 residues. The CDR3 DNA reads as TGCAGTGCTCTAACATTACACCCGAGGGGAGAAACAGGTACGCAGTATTTT. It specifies CSALTLHPRGETGTQYF.

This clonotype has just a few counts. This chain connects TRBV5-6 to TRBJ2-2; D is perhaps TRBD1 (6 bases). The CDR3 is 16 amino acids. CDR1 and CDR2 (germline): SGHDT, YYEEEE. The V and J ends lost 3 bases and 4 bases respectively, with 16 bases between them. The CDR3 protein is CASSSQITGFTGELFF. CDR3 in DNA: TGTGCCAGCAGCTCTCAAATTACAGGGTTCACCGGGGAGCTGTTTTTT.

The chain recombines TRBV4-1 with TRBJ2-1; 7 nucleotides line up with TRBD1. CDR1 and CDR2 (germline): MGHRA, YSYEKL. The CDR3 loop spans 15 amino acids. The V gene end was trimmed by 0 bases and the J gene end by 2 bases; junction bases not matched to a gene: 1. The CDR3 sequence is CASSQEQGTYNEQFF. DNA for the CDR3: TGCGCCAGCAGCCAAGAACAGGGGACCTACAATGAGCAGTTCTTC.

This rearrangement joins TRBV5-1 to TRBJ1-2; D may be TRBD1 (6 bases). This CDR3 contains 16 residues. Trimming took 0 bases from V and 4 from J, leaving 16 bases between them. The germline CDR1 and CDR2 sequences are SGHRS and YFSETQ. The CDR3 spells CASSLVPPDRPYGYTF. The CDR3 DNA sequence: TGCGCCAGCAGCTTGGTACCCCCCGACAGGCCCTATGGCTACACCTTC.

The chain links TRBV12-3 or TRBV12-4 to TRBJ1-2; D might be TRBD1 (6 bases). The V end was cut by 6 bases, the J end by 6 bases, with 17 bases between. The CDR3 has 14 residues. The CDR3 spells CASSLLDRLDGYTF. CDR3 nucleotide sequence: TGTGCCAGCAGCCTCCTAGACAGGTTGGATGGCTACACCTTC.

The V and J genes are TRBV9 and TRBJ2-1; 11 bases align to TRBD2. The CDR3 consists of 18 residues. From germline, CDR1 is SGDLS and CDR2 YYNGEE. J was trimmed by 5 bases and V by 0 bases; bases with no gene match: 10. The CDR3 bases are TGTGCCAGCAGCGTAGTACCTAGCGGGGGGCCGCTCAACAATGAGCAGTTCTTC. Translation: CASSVVPSGGPLNNEQFF.

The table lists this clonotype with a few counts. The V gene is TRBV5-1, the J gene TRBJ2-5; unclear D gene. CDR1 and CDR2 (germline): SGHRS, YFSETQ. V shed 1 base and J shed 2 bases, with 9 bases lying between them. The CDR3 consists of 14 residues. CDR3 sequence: CASSLHGLQETQYF. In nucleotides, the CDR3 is TGCGCCAGCAGCTTGCACGGTTTACAAGAGACCCAGTACTTC.

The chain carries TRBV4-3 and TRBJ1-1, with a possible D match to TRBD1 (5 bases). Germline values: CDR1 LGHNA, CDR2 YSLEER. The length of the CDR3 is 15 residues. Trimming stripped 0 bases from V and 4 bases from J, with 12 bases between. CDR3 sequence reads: CASSQEDSRITEAFF. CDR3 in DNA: TGCGCCAGCAGCCAAGAAGACAGTAGGATCACTGAAGCTTTCTTT.

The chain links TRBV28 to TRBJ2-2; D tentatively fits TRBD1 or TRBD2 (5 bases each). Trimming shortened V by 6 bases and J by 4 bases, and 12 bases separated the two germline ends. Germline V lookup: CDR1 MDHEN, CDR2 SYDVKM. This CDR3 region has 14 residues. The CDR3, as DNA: TGTGCCAGCAGCACCGCAGGGACCACCGGGGAGCTGTTTTTT. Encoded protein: CASSTAGTTGELFF.

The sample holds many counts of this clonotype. Written as DNA, the CDR3 is TGCAGTGCTAAAAACTATGGCTACACCTTC. Translated, it gives CSAKNYGYTF. This chain connects TRBV20-1 to TRBJ1-2; the D is unclear. Germline CDR1 DFQATT, CDR2 SNEGSKA (reference sequence). V lost 4 bases to trimming and J lost 2 bases, with 2 bases between them. The CDR3 is made up of 10 amino acids.